Below, 25 T cell receptor beta chains from the same sample are listed, as sequenced in a study of shared clonotypes between healthy human individuals. Profiled with immunoSEQ multiplex PCR; TCRdb holds only in-frame clones, not every one. The profile covers 450,000 to 500,000 clones, with about three quarters appearing a single time and 13% taken by the ten largest. The sequenced sample was PBMCs. These receptor sequences come from a woman aged 40 to 49 in good health. Some clones in this sample may be carry-over from other donors' samples.

Comment on this clone: This sample also contains other DNA sequences that code for the same CDR3. This chain links TRBV7-6 with TRBJ2-7; weak D call: TRBD2 (6 bases). CDR1 and CDR2 from the germline V gene are SGHVS and FNYEAQ. Between the trimmed V and J ends, which lost 3 bases and 12 bases, there was a span of 12 bases. This CDR3 comprises 11 residues. The CDR3 loop reads CASSFAGRLYF. CDR3 DNA sequence: TGTGCCAGCAGCTTTGCGGGAAGGTTGTACTTC.

The V gene is TRBV29-1, the J gene TRBJ2-2; D is unclear. The CDR3 extends over 12 amino acids. Germline V CDR1 and CDR2: SQVTM, ANQGSEA. The V end lost 1 base, the J end lost 6 bases, and 6 bases lay between the germline ends. CDR3 sequence: CSVEVRAGELFF. CDR3 DNA: TGCAGCGTTGAAGTGCGAGCCGGGGAGCTGTTTTTT.

The CDR3 spells CASSQSRGLAEAFF. The CDR3 DNA follows: TGCGCCAGCAGTCAATCGAGGGGGCTGGCTGAAGCTTTCTTT. The chain combines TRBV23-1 with TRBJ1-1; 7 bases match TRBD1. TRBV23-1 is classed as an ORF, of uncertain function. This CDR3 is 14 amino acids long. The junction had 4 bases not matched to a gene; V was cut back by 0 bases and J by 6 bases.

Turning to this clone: Just one base apart from a much larger clone, this may be a read error. This specimen includes other DNA sequences encoding the same CDR3. This chain connects TRBV12-5 to TRBJ1-2, with TRBD1 identical over 7 bases. The CDR3 consists of 14 residues. Germline CDR1 is LGHNT and CDR2 is FRNRAP. CDR3 sequence: CASGSSDRDYGYTF. In DNA form, the CDR3 reads TGTGCTAGTGGTTCCTCCGACAGGGATTATGGCTATACCTTC. The full variable domain, with the rest looked up from reference TRBV12-5 and TRBJ1-2, is DARVTQTPRHKVTEMGQEVTMRCQPILGHNTVFWYRQTMMQGLELLAYFRNRAPLDDSGMPKDRFSAEMPDATLATLKIQPSEPRDSAVYFCASGSSDRDYGYTFGSGTRLTVV.

The V and J genes are TRBV5-1 and TRBJ2-5; 10 bases match TRBD2. The CDR3 has 13 residues. Per the germline V gene, CDR1 is SGHRS and CDR2 is YFSETQ. V shed 6 bases, J shed 3 bases, and the junction held 2 bases outside the gene matches. CDR3 sequence (DNA): TGCGCCAGCACGCTAGCGGGGGAAGAGACCCAGTACTTC. Translating gives CASTLAGEETQYF.

This sequence joins TRBV7-9 and TRBJ2-3, with 8 bases identical to TRBD2. From germline, CDR1 is SEHNR and CDR2 FQNEAQ (reference sequence). V shed 7 bases, J shed 0 bases, and the junction held 18 bases outside the gene matches. The CDR3 runs 19 residues. The CDR3 protein is CASNLGRAGASSSTDTQYF. The CDR3 DNA reads TGTGCCAGCAATCTAGGGAGAGCGGGAGCGAGTTCTAGCACAGATACGCAGTATTTT.

DNA for the CDR3: TGTGCCAGCAGCTCCGATGACAGGAACACTGAAGCTTTCTTT. Translation: CASSSDDRNTEAFF. The V and J genes are TRBV6-5 and TRBJ1-1; D may be TRBD1 (5 bases). V was clipped by 6 bases and J by 1 base, with 12 bases between them. Germline V gene sequence: CDR1 MNHEY, CDR2 SVGAGI. The CDR3 covers 14 residues.

V and J are TRBV29-1 and TRBJ2-3; D possibly corresponds to TRBD1 (5 bases). Germline values: CDR1 SQVTM, CDR2 ANQGSEA. The CDR3 has 13 residues. The V end lost 3 bases, the J end lost 6 bases, and 13 bases lay between the germline ends. CDR3 nucleotide sequence: TGCAGCGTTGATTCAGGGCAGGCGGATACGCAGTATTTT. Translating gives CSVDSGQADTQYF.

DNA for the CDR3: TGTGCCAGCAGCGGACTAGCGGGAGCGGCGGATACGCAGTATTTT. As protein: CASSGLAGAADTQYF. This chain joins TRBV14 and TRBJ2-3, with 13 bases identical to TRBD2. Losses at the gene ends were 5 bases for V and 6 bases for J; bases not matched to a gene: 5. CDR1 is SGHDN, CDR2 FVKESK, per germline. The CDR3 length is 15 residues.

This chain uses TRBV9 with TRBJ2-7, with a tentative D call TRBD2 (6 bases). Germline lookup yields CDR1 SGDLS and CDR2 YYNGEE. Trimming took off 1 base at V and 5 bases at J, with 13 bases between the two ends. This CDR3 is 14 amino acids long. CDR3 loop: CASSVSVGEDEQYF. The CDR3 region has the DNA TGTGCCAGCAGCGTAAGCGTGGGGGAGGACGAGCAGTACTTC.

This chain links TRBV11-2 with TRBJ1-1; TRBD1 aligns across 9 bases. The CDR3 totals 17 residues. J was trimmed by 1 base and V by 5 bases; bases with no gene match: 11. Germline assignment: CDR1 SGHAT and CDR2 FQNNGV. The CDR3 here is CASSPRLDRGTNTEAFF. The CDR3 DNA sequence: TGTGCCAGCAGCCCACGGTTAGACAGGGGGACGAACACTGAAGCTTTCTTT. The full variable domain, rest sourced from reference TRBV11-2 and TRBJ1-1, is EAGVAQSPRYKIIEKRQSVAFWCNPISGHATLYWYQQILGQGPKLLIQFQNNGVVDDSQLPKDRFSAERLKGVDSTLKIQPAKLEDSAVYLCASSPRLDRGTNTEAFFGQGTRLTVV.

This chain connects TRBV7-3 to TRBJ2-2, with 7 nucleotides matching TRBD2. Germline assignment: CDR1 SGHTA and CDR2 FQGTGA. V lost 5 bases and J lost 4; bases outside the gene matches: 7. The CDR3 is 15 amino acids. CDR3 sequence (DNA): TGTGCCAGCAGCACGGGACTACCGGGCACCGGGGAGCTGTTTTTT. This sequence encodes CASSTGLPGTGELFF.

The chain couples TRBV7-2 to TRBJ2-7, with 9 bases identical to TRBD2. This CDR3 has 15 residues. V lost 4 bases and J lost 4; bases outside the gene matches: 8. Germline CDR1 reads SGHTA; CDR2 reads FQGNSA. The CDR3 DNA reads as TGTGCCAGCAGCTACGGACTAGCGCTAAGGTACGAGCAGTACTTC. This encodes CASSYGLALRYEQYF.

This clone was seen repeatedly, ten times or more. In the same sample, other DNA sequences code for this CDR3. The chain has TRBV5-4 and TRBJ1-2; D might be TRBD1 (5 bases). The V and J ends lost 4 bases and 2 bases respectively, with 15 bases between them. The CDR3 has 15 amino acids. Germline CDR1 reads SGHNT; CDR2 reads YYREEE (reference sequence). CDR3 sequence: CASSPSGGQNYGYTF. The CDR3 nucleotides read TGTGCCAGCAGCCCCTCGGGGGGTCAGAACTATGGCTACACCTTC. The full variable domain, completed using reference TRBV5-4 and TRBJ1-2, is ETGVTQSPTHLIKTRGQQVTLRCSSQSGHNTVSWYQQALGQGPQFIFQYYREEENGRGNFPPRFSGLQFPNYSSELNVNALELDDSALYLCASSPSGGQNYGYTFGSGTRLTVV.

Concerning this clone: Other DNA sequences of this sample code for an identical CDR3. This chain links TRBV7-2 with TRBJ1-4; D is perhaps TRBD1 (6 bases). The CDR3 totals 15 residues. The germline V gene has CDR1 SGHTA and CDR2 FQGNSA. Trimming took off 4 bases at V and 3 bases at J, with 12 bases between the two ends. The CDR3: CASSSSGAANEKLFF. Written as DNA, the CDR3 is TGTGCCAGCAGCTCTTCAGGGGCAGCTAATGAAAAACTGTTTTTT.

This clone was recorded once. The chain employs TRBV7-9 and TRBJ2-1, with TRBD2 matching over 13 bases. CDR3 length: 15 amino acids. Germline CDR1 reads SEHNR; CDR2 reads FQNEAQ (reference sequence). With V trimmed by 5 bases and J by 8 bases, 6 bases remained unmatched. The CDR3 DNA reads TGTGCCAGCAGCGTAACTAGCGGGAGGGCCGATGAGCAGTTCTTC. Its protein is CASSVTSGRADEQFF.

The chain has TRBV9 and TRBJ2-1; D is possibly TRBD1 (6 bases). Germline V gives CDR1 SGDLS, CDR2 YYNGEE. V was shortened by 6 bases and J by 5 bases, with 12 bases between the two germline ends. The CDR3 has 13 residues. Written as DNA, the CDR3 is TGTGCCAGCACCCGGGACAATAACAATGAGCAGTTCTTC. This gives the protein CASTRDNNNEQFF.

This chain links TRBV10-1 with TRBJ1-1; possible D gene TRBD1, 5 bases. The germline V and J ends were trimmed by 5 bases and 6 bases, with 25 bases remaining between them. Per the germline V gene, CDR1 is WNHNN and CDR2 is SYGVQD (reference sequence). The CDR3 contains 17 residues. The CDR3 reads CASSNSGPWVEHSEAFF. The CDR3 DNA reads TGCGCCAGCAGTAACTCGGGACCCTGGGTGGAACACTCTGAAGCTTTCTTT.

The chain uses TRBV9 and TRBJ1-2; D unclear. The germline gives CDR1 SGDLS, CDR2 YYNGEE. The CDR3 loop spans 14 amino acids. V was pared by 1 base and J by 4 bases, with 11 bases between. The chain's CDR3 is CASSVMSSSYGYTF. DNA of the CDR3: TGTGCCAGCAGCGTAATGAGTTCTTCCTATGGCTACACCTTC. Full variable domain (outside the CDR3, taken from reference TRBV9 and TRBJ1-2): DSGVTQTPKHLITATGQRVTLRCSPRSGDLSVYWYQQSLDQGLQFLIQYYNGEERAKGNILERFSAQQFPDLHSELNLSSLELGDSALYFCASSVMSSSYGYTFGSGTRLTVV.

The chain uses TRBV4-1 and TRBJ2-1; tentative D call: TRBD1 (6 bases). Germline loops: CDR1 MGHRA, CDR2 YSYEKL. The length of the CDR3 is 14 residues. Trimming took 0 bases from V and 5 from J, leaving 8 bases between them. The CDR3 coding sequence is TGCGCCAGCAGCCAAGAGACAGGACACAATGAGCAGTTCTTC. This sequence encodes CASSQETGHNEQFF.

This clone was recorded a few times. The chain recombines TRBV5-4 with TRBJ1-1; D not certain. V was clipped by 4 bases and J by 4 bases, with 11 bases between them. This CDR3 contains 13 residues. Germline CDR1 is SGHNT and CDR2 is YYREEE (reference sequence). The CDR3 DNA reads as TGTGCCAGCAGCCCCGACCCCCGCACTGAAGCTTTCTTT. It is translated as CASSPDPRTEAFF.

The gene calls are TRBV14 and TRBJ2-4; TRBD1 or TRBD2 may be the D gene (5 bases each). CDR3 length: 16 amino acids. Germline V gives CDR1 SGHDN, CDR2 FVKESK. V lost 4 bases to trimming and J lost 6 bases, with 19 bases between them. DNA for the CDR3: TGTGCCAGCAGCCCTCGGGGCAGTTGGGGTAGAAACATTCAGTACTTC. Its translation is CASSPRGSWGRNIQYF.

The rearrangement joins TRBV9 to TRBJ2-7; a weak D match, TRBD2 (6 bases). The V end lost 2 bases, the J end lost 2 bases, and 14 bases lay between the germline ends. The CDR3 has 15 residues. Germline V gene sequence: CDR1 SGDLS, CDR2 YYNGEE. CDR3 in DNA: TGTGCCAGCAGCGTTGCCTTTAGCGGTGCCTACGAGCAGTACTTC. Its protein is CASSVAFSGAYEQYF.

CDR3: CASSSGRGTDTQYF. Written as DNA, the CDR3 is TGTGCCAGCAGCAGCGGACGCGGCACAGATACGCAGTATTTT. This chain connects TRBV7-3 to TRBJ2-3, with a tentative D call TRBD2 (5 bases). CDR3 length: 14 residues. Germline CDR1 is SGHTA and CDR2 is FQGTGA. Trimming removed 5 bases from V and 1 base from J, with 10 bases in between.

This clone was picked up a small number of times. The chain links TRBV19 to TRBJ1-1, with D possibly being TRBD1 (6 bases). With 3 bases removed from V and 2 bases from J, the gap between germline ends came to 13 bases. Germline V CDR1 and CDR2: LNHDA, SQIVND (reference sequence). This CDR3 has 15 residues. The CDR3 sequence is CASSMRGHLNTEAFF. CDR3 coding DNA: TGTGCCAGTAGTATGAGGGGACATTTAAACACTGAAGCTTTCTTT.